This TCR beta chain was captured in a study of T cells in Graves' hyperthyroidism and ophthalmopathy. Reasons for excluding patients were uncontrolled infection, other autoimmune disease, pregnancy or lactation. From RNA transcripts, TCR beta CDR3 regions were amplified. The HTBI set primed first-round TCR CDR3 RT-PCR. Using its own MiXCR run on the multiplex PCR reads, TCRdb lists one record per CDR3 protein. The profile shows 500,000 to 650,000 distinct CDR3 sequences, about 15% of them singletons. Germline V gene data show CDR1 as SNHLY and CDR2 as FYNNEI. The CDR3 covers 14 residues. J gave up 2 bases and V 1 base, and 2 bases lay outside the gene matches. Comment on this clonotype: Its antigen is still unknown.

General study points: Researchers report that a 13 V-J model separated ophthalmopathy from stable hyperthyroidism.

This chain joins TRBV2 and TRBJ2-7; 7 bases align to TRBD2. The sequence was obtained from a woman between 18 and 29 years old with Graves' ophthalmopathy. Material: blood. CDR3 DNA sequence: TGTGCCAGCAGTGAAGGGACTAGTACCTACGAGCAGTACTTC. This gives the protein CASSEGTSTYEQYF. Using reference TRBV2 and TRBJ2-7 for the parts outside the CDR3, the full variable domain is EPEVTQTPSHQVTQMGQEVILRCVPISNHLYFYWYRQILGQKVEFLVSFYNNEISEKSEIFDDQFSVERPDGSNFTLKIRSTKLEDSAMYFCASSEGTSTYEQYFGPGTRLTVT.